The text below deals with one TCR beta chain. The ends were cut back, 5 bases at V and 3 bases at J, with 16 bases in the middle. Germline loops: CDR1 MNHNS, CDR2 SASEGT. The CDR3 consists of 15 residues. The data are from a study of shared clonotypes between healthy human individuals. Profiled with immunoSEQ multiplex PCR; TCRdb holds only in-frame clones, not every one. The sample holds around 100,000 clones, approximately 65% seen once. The material sequenced was memory CD8+ T cells sorted from blood. Noted subset: CD45RO+ cells pooled with CCR7-negative TemRA cells. The V call is TRBV6-1, the J call TRBJ1-1; D uncertain. The clonotype originates from a woman in her 30s in good health. The DNA of the CDR3 is TGTGCCAGCAGTCCCCGGGCGTATTGGGACACTGAAGCTTTCTTT. Translated, it gives CASSPRAYWDTEAFF.